This entry features one T cell receptor (beta chain) sequence. Antigen: not known. It may be a read error: a sequence one base away is much more abundant. Built from TCR beta cDNA, the libraries had unique molecular identifiers in them. Some 500,000 cDNA molecules were obtained from roughly 0.93 to 9.6 million T cells. Using its own MiXCR run on the PCR reads, TCRdb lists one record per CDR3 protein. The table includes 650,000 to 900,000 distinct CDR3 sequences, under 60% detected once. The V segment lost 0 bases and the J segment 7 bases; nucleotides outside the gene matches: 5. In germline, CDR1 is LGHNA, CDR2 YNFKEQ. The CDR3 spans 16 residues. The sample is drawn from a study of post-analysis software for immune sequencing data. Study-level background: Both relapsing-remitting and secondary progressive multiple sclerosis featured among the disease courses, as did progressive-relapsing multiple sclerosis. Findings and caveats of the study: The F measure placed samples prepared in the same batch into strongly shared clusters. The five TRBV segments detected at higher frequency in patients than in controls included TRBV5-6, TRBV5-1 and TRBV20-1.

This TCR was recovered from a girl under 18 with multiple sclerosis. Material for sequencing was blood. The chain couples TRBV4-2 to TRBJ1-4, with TRBD1 identical over 10 bases. The CDR3 DNA follows: TGTGCCAGCAGCCAAGATACGACAGGGGGCTTTGAAAAACTGTTTTTT. It translates to CASSQDTTGGFEKLFF.